The clone carrying this T cell receptor beta chain was seen only a few times. Its antigen is still unknown. The entry originates in a study of beta chain features in type 1 diabetes. Every isolated RNA sample was fully reverse transcribed, so sequencing captured expressed TCRB transcripts. Only in-frame clones appear in the TCRdb table, and some are missing; sequencing was by immunoSEQ multiplex PCR. The data contain a few hundred thousand clones, 10% to 15% of them singletons. Sorted CD4+ subsets: naive, central memory, regulatory, stem cell-like memory (CD45RO/CCR7/CD25/CD127/CD95/CD27 panel). Germline assignment: CDR1 GTSNPN and CDR2 SVGIG (reference sequence). This CDR3 is 13 amino acids long. The V and J ends lost 3 bases and 3 bases, in that order; junction bases with no gene match: 4. Study results and caveats: Junctions at VDJ sites from type 1 diabetes patients had fewer insertions and more deletions.

Sequenced sample: naive CD4+ T cells from blood. This receptor was obtained from a man between 18 and 35 years old in good health. The V gene is TRBV30, the J gene TRBJ2-7; TRBD1 aligns across 8 bases. This CDR3 reads CAWSRRGLYEQYF. In nucleotides, the CDR3 is TGTGCCTGGAGCCGCAGGGGGCTCTACGAGCAGTACTTC.